This T cell receptor (beta chain) was sequenced for a study of cytomegalovirus exposure and HLA in healthy donors. TCRdb's table, derived via immunoSEQ multiplex PCR, lists solely in-frame clones and lacks some. The repertoire holds 150,000 to 200,000 clones, roughly 91% seen once, with 10% to 13% in the top ten. This receptor was obtained from a woman between 18 and 29 years old in good health and CMV-seropositive. Sample: PBMCs.

The CDR3 protein is CAWLGTKEEQYF. The CDR3 nucleotides are TGTGCCTGGTTGGGGACAAAAGAGGAGCAGTACTTC. The chain has TRBV30 and TRBJ2-7; possible D gene TRBD1, 6 bases. Per the germline V gene, CDR1 is GTSNPN and CDR2 is SVGIG (reference sequence). The CDR3 has 12 amino acids. V lost 5 bases, J lost 7 bases, and 15 bases lay in between.